This paragraph covers one T cell receptor beta chain sequence. Its antigen is unknown. This may stem from a read error, because a much larger clone lies one nucleotide away. The junction carries 3 bases between V and J, which are trimmed by 2 bases and 5 bases respectively. The CDR3 holds 12 amino acids from the cysteine to the phenylalanine. The DNA shown is the 36-base CDR3, in frame from base 1. The germline V gene supplies CDR1 KGHDR and CDR2 SFDVKD. Systemically healthy Caucasian individuals from Russia, some 38 in total and aged roughly 6 to 100 years, were included as donors. Each donor gave approximately 9.3 milliliters of peripheral blood, collected into EDTA-treated Vacutainer tubes. Ficoll-Paque density-gradient centrifugation was used to isolate PBMCs, with at least 6.5 million per sample. Trizol reagent was used to extract total RNA from the PBMCs, yielding at least 5.5 micrograms per sample. For every donor, flow cytometry on a PBMC aliquot measured the percentage of naive CD45RAhigh/CD27high T cells.

The record originates from a study of blood T cells in healthy people across ages (dated by TCRdb to between 2015 and 2017). General notes on the study: In model experiments, template switching captured roughly one uniquely barcoded TCR beta cDNA molecule for every two T cells. The donors were split into four age groups: young (average 16 years), middle-aged (39), aged (approximately 59) and long-lived (about 74). For two donors (one aged 18 to 29 and one aged 80 or older), the study analyzed two additional independent replicas of 1 million unique cDNA reads from the same blood draw. To avoid experimental bias, donors of different ages were randomly spread across the sequencing lanes. To track age-related changes in TCR beta repertoire diversity, the study relied on deep sequencing normalized with unique cDNA molecular identifiers. The paper as a whole reports these results and caveats: As age increased, observed TCR beta diversity per million T cells dropped in a roughly linear way, and a significant reduction was already evident by age around 41. Total diversity estimates from one million sequenced T cells were considered lower bounds and underestimates. Bulk unsorted PBMC profiling prevented conclusive comparison of naive and antigen-experienced compartments. Because donor CMV infection status was unknown, age-related changes in expanded clonotypes were potentially confounded. Compared with the aged group, the long-lived group had more naive CD4+ T cells, fewer expanded clones and increased TCR diversity, suggesting age selection. There was a strong correlation between observed TCR beta diversity and the percentage of naive T cells measured by flow cytometry.

The library was prepared using 5' RACE. Instrument on record: Illumina HiSeq 2500. A second PCR of roughly 6 to 12 cycles was run with a J-beta primer mix and a sample-barcoded 5' primer. A unique molecular identifier was introduced onto each TCR beta cDNA molecule by a template-switch 5' adaptor carrying 12 random nucleotides. At least 2.5 million CDR3-containing paired-end reads were obtained from each sample. First-strand cDNA synthesis was performed from all RNA using the Mint cDNA synthesis kit, with priming by a TRBC-specific oligonucleotide. Following uracil-DNA glycosylase treatment, all cDNA underwent a first 18-cycle PCR with the universal primers M1SS and BC2_uni_R. For the original study's pipeline: For normalization, 1 million high-quality reads were randomly selected from each sample, with every read carrying a distinct molecular identifier. Instead of being binned into consensus sequences, reads that shared molecular identifiers were thrown out. MiTCR, run with a Q25 quality threshold and the strictest error-elimination algorithm, handled CDR3 identification, clonotype clustering and error correction. A nonparametric unseen species model using Euler transformation provided a lower-bound estimate of total TCR beta diversity. The public reads were quality trimmed at Q25 with fastp and then assembled into clones with MiXCR by TCRdb, keeping productive beta chains. CDR3 protein duplicates are merged, each entry listing the most common genes and DNA. The V and J calls reflect TCRdb's pipeline rather than the authors' work. The sample table records some 1.7 million distinct CDR3 sequences; 25% to 30% of these occur just once. 7.7% of the sample goes to the ten largest clones.

This clonotype originated in a woman aged 25-40 years in good health. What was sequenced was blood. The rearrangement combines TRBV24-1 with TRBJ1-5, with the identity of the D gene unclear. The sequenced DNA: TGTGCCACCAGTGATTCAGATCAGCCCCAGCATTTT. Protein translation: CATSDSDQPQHF.